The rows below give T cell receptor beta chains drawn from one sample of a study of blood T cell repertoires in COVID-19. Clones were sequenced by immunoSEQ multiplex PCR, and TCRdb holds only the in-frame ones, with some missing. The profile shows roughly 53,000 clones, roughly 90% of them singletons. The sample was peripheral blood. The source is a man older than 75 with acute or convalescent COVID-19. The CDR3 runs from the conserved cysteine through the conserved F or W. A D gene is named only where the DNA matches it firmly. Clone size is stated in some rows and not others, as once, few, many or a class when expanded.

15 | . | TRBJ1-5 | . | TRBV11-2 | TGTGCCAGCAGCCCAACTCGGGGTGGCAATCAGCCCCAGCATTTT | CASSPTRGGNQPQHF
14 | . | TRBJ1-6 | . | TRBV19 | TGTGCCAGTAGTCTCCGTCAGGGTAATTCACCCCTCCACTTT | CASSLRQGNSPLHF
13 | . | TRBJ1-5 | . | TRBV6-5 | TGTGCCAGCAGCTCTAACGGTGGGCGGCCCCAGCATTTT | CASSSNGGRPQHF
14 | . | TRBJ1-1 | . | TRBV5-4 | TGTGCCAGCAGCTTGGCCCCAGTGAACACTGAAGCTTTCTTT | CASSLAPVNTEAFF
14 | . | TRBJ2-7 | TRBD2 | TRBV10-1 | TGCGCCAGCAGTATAACCCCGGGGGGGAACGAGCAGTACTTC | CASSITPGGNEQYF
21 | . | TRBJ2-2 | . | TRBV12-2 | TGTGCAAGTCGCTTAAAAGGGGCGTGGCAGGGGGCGAATAAGAACACCGGGGAGCTGTTTTTT | CASRLKGAWQGANKNTGELFF
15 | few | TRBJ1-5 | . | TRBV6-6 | TGTGCCAGCCTCACAGCTTTCCCTAGCAATCAGCCCCAGCATTTT | CASLTAFPSNQPQHF
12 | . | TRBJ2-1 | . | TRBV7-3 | TGTGCCAGCAGCCCCAATCGAGATGAGCAGTTCTTC | CASSPNRDEQFF
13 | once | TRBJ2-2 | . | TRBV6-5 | TGTGTCACTTCCGGTGGGAACACCGGGGAGCTGTTTTTT | CVTSGGNTGELFF
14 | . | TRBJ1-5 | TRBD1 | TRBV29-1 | TGCAGCGCACTACCGACAGGGCCCAATCAGCCCCAGCATTTT | CSALPTGPNQPQHF
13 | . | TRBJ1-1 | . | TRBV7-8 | TGTGCCAGCAGCTCCGGGATGAACACTGAAGCTTTCTTT | CASSSGMNTEAFF
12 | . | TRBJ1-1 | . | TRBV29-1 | TGCAGCGTTGGGGAGGGGAGGACTGAAGCTTTCTTT | CSVGEGRTEAFF
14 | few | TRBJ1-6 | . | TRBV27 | TGTGCCAGCAGTAAACAGGGCCTAAATTCACCCCTCCACTTT | CASSKQGLNSPLHF
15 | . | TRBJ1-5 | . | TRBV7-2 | TGTGCCAGCAGCTTAGGGGAGAGTAGCAATCAGCCCCAGCATTTT | CASSLGESSNQPQHF
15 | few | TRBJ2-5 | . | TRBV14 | TGTGCCAGCAGCCAAGACTTCGGGTGGGAAGAGACCCAGTACTTC | CASSQDFGWEETQYF
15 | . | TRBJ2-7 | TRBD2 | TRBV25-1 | TGTGCCAGCAGTGAATACGAGCGGGGCTCCTACGAGCAGTACTTC | CASSEYERGSYEQYF
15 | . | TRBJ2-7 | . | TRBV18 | TGTGCCAGCTCACCGCGGACAGCGCAGCCCTACGAGCAGTACTTC | CASSPRTAQPYEQYF
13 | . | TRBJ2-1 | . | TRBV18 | TGTGCCAGCTCAGCCCAAAGAAGCGGTGAGCAGTTCTTC | CASSAQRSGEQFF
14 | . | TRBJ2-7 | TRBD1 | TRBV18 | TGTGCCAGCTCACCGGACAGGGGAATCCACGAGCAGTACTTC | CASSPDRGIHEQYF
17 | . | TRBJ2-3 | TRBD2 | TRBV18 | TGTGCCAGCTCACCACCGGGGACTAGCGGGGGAACGGATACGCAGTATTTT | CASSPPGTSGGTDTQYF
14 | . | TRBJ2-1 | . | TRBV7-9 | TGTGCCAGCAGCTTAACGTACGGTAACAATGAGCAGTTCTTC | CASSLTYGNNEQFF
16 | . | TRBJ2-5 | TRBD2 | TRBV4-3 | TGCGCCAGCAGCCAAGATGGCATAGCGGGGGGAGAGACCCAGTACTTC | CASSQDGIAGGETQYF
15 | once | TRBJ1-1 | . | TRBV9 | TGTGCCAGCAGCGTAGCCCCGGAAGGGGGCACTGAAGCTTTCTTT | CASSVAPEGGTEAFF
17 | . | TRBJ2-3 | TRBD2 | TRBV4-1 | TGCGCCAGCAGCCAAGGGTTTGGGGGGGGGAGCACAGATACGCAGTATTTT | CASSQGFGGGSTDTQYF
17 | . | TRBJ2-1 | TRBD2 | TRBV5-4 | TGTGCCAGCAGCCCCGGGACTAGCGGGGTCTCCTACAATGAGCAGTTCTTC | CASSPGTSGVSYNEQFF
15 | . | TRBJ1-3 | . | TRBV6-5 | TGTGCCAGCAGTCGAAGACGGGGCTCTGGAAACACCATATATTTT | CASSRRRGSGNTIYF
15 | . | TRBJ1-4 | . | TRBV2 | TGTGCCAGCACCTCGGGGATGGGGGCGAGGGGAAAACTGTTTTTT | CASTSGMGARGKLFF
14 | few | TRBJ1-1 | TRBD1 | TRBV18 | TGTGCCAGCTCGCTTAAACAGGGGTCGGCTGAAGCTTTCTTT | CASSLKQGSAEAFF
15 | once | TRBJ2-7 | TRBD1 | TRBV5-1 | TGCGCCAGCAGCTTGGGTGGGACAGGGGTCTACGAGCAGTACTTC | CASSLGGTGVYEQYF
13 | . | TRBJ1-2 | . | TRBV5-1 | TGCGCCAGCAGCTTGGCAGGGGACTATGGCTACACCTTC | CASSLAGDYGYTF
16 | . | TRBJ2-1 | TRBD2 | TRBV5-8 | TGTGCCAGCAGCTCCAGACTAGCAGGCTCCTACAATGAGCAGTTCTTC | CASSSRLAGSYNEQFF
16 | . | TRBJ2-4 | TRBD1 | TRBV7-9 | TGTGCCAGCAGCCTTCGTGGGGACAGGGAATCGGACATTCAGTACTTC | CASSLRGDRESDIQYF
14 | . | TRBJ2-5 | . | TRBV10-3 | TGTGCCATCACTTCCACGGCGACTAGAGAGACCCAGTACTTC | CAITSTATRETQYF
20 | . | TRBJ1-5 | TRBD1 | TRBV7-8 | TGTGCCAGCAGCTTACCTACCTTGACAGGGGCGGACCCGTGGTATCAGCCCCAGCATTTT | CASSLPTLTGADPWYQPQHF
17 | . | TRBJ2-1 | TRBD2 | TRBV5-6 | TGTGCCAGCAGCTCAAGGCTGGCGGGGGTAGGCTACAATGAGCAGTTCTTC | CASSSRLAGVGYNEQFF
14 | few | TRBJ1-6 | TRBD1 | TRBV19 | TGTGCCAGTAGTACAGGACAGGGTTCTTCACCCCTCCACTTT | CASSTGQGSSPLHF
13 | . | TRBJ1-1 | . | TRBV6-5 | TGTGCCATATCGGGGGGGATGAACACTGAAGCTTTCTTT | CAISGGMNTEAFF
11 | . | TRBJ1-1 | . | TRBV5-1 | TGCGCCAGCAGCTTCTCCACTGAAGCTTTCTTT | CASSFSTEAFF
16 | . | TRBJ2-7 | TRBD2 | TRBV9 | TGTGCCAGCAGCCCCAGGTTAGGCGGGGGATCCTACGAGCAGTACTTC | CASSPRLGGGSYEQYF
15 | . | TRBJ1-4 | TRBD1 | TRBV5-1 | TGCGCCAGCAGCTTAAACAGGGGAGCGGGTGAAAAACTGTTTTTT | CASSLNRGAGEKLFF
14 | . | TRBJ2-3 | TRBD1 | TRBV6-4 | TGTGCCAGCAGTGATGGGACAGGGGTCAATACGCAGTATTTT | CASSDGTGVNTQYF
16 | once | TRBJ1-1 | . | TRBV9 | TGTGCCAGCACCCCGGATTATTGGCAGGGTGGAACTGAAGCTTTCTTT | CASTPDYWQGGTEAFF
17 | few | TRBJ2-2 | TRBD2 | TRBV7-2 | TGTGCCAGCAGCTTCACGACTAGCGGGGGGGCGGACGGGGAGCTGTTTTTT | CASSFTTSGGADGELFF
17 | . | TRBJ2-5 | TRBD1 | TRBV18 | TGTGCCAGCTCACCAAGGGAGGACAGGGGGCGCGGAGAGACCCAGTACTTC | CASSPREDRGRGETQYF
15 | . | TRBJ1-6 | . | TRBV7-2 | TGTGCCAGCAGCGCCAAAGGAGTTATTAATTCACCCCTCCACTTT | CASSAKGVINSPLHF
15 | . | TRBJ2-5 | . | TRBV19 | TGTGCCAGTAAGGGGCAGTCTGGCCACCAAGAGACCCAGTACTTC | CASKGQSGHQETQYF
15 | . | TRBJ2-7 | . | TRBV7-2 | TGTGCCAGCAGCTCCGTCGGGACACGGCTGGGGGAGCAGTACTTC | CASSSVGTRLGEQYF
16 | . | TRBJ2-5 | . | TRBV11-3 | TGTGCCAGCAGCTCTACAGGGACTACAACACAAGAGACCCAGTACTTC | CASSSTGTTTQETQYF
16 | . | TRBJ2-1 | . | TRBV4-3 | TGCGCCAGCAGCCCGCCAGCAGGAGGGGCGTTCAATGAGCAGTTCTTC | CASSPPAGGAFNEQFF
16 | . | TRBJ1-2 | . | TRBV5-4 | TGTGCCAGCAGATCCCCTACAGGGCCGGAAAACTATGGCTACACCTTC | CASRSPTGPENYGYTF